This is a list of T cell receptor beta chains from one sample in a study of identical twins' blood T cells. MiXCR was run by TCRdb on the 5' RACE reads, yielding one entry per CDR3 protein. The profile shows around 380,000 distinct CDR3 sequences, approximately 30% of them singletons. Sequenced material: PBMCs. The source is a woman aged 18-49 years in good health. Each CDR3 is given with its conserved first and last residue. D genes are given only for firm matches. The size field is filled for only some rows; it gives once, few, many or a size class.

d_call: -; j_call: TRBJ1-6; clone_size: -; v_call: TRBV10-3; cdr3_aa: CAISESGVGVNSPLHF; cdr3_nt: TGTGCCATCAGTGAGTCTGGGGTCGGGGTTAATTCACCCCTCCACTTT
d_call: -; j_call: TRBJ1-2; clone_size: -; v_call: TRBV6-6; cdr3_aa: CASKPGRTNYGYTF; cdr3_nt: TGTGCCAGCAAGCCGGGACGGACTAACTATGGCTACACCTTC
d_call: -; j_call: TRBJ1-4; clone_size: few; v_call: TRBV12-5; cdr3_aa: CASGLVGKLFF; cdr3_nt: TGTGCTAGTGGTTTGGTAGGGAAACTGTTTTTT
d_call: -; j_call: TRBJ1-1; clone_size: -; v_call: TRBV27; cdr3_aa: CASSLSGGLATGAFF; cdr3_nt: TGTGCCAGCAGTTTATCGGGGGGTCTGGCCACTGGAGCTTTCTTT
d_call: -; j_call: TRBJ2-1; clone_size: -; v_call: TRBV7-2; cdr3_aa: CVSSPQILGEQFF; cdr3_nt: TGTGTCAGCAGCCCACAGATTTTGGGCGAGCAGTTCTTC
d_call: -; j_call: TRBJ1-5; clone_size: -; v_call: TRBV10-3; cdr3_aa: CAISEGAGTQHF; cdr3_nt: TGTGCCATCAGTGAGGGAGCTGGAACCCAGCATTTT
d_call: -; j_call: TRBJ1-6; clone_size: -; v_call: TRBV7-2; cdr3_aa: CASVVDWNSPLHF; cdr3_nt: TGTGCCAGCGTAGTGGATTGGAATTCACCCCTCCACTTT
d_call: TRBD2; j_call: TRBJ2-2; clone_size: few; v_call: TRBV7-2; cdr3_aa: CASSSGGKNTGELFF; cdr3_nt: TGTGCCAGCAGCTCGGGGGGGAAGAACACCGGGGAGCTGTTTTTT
d_call: TRBD2; j_call: TRBJ2-1; clone_size: few; v_call: TRBV6-4; cdr3_aa: CASSEYSGSSYNEQFF; cdr3_nt: TGTGCCAGCAGTGAGTATAGCGGGAGCTCCTACAATGAGCAGTTCTTC
d_call: -; j_call: TRBJ2-1; clone_size: few; v_call: TRBV13; cdr3_aa: CASSPDGGLYNEQFF; cdr3_nt: TGTGCCAGCAGCCCCGACGGGGGGCTCTACAATGAGCAGTTCTTC
d_call: -; j_call: TRBJ2-3; clone_size: few; v_call: TRBV29-1; cdr3_aa: CSVEDLRQVSTDTQYF; cdr3_nt: TGCAGCGTTGAAGATCTTCGACAGGTCAGCACAGATACGCAGTATTTT
d_call: -; j_call: TRBJ1-2; clone_size: many; v_call: TRBV7-2; cdr3_aa: CASSFHVLGGYTF; cdr3_nt: TGTGCCAGCAGCTTTCATGTACTGGGTGGCTACACCTTC
d_call: TRBD2; j_call: TRBJ2-1; clone_size: -; v_call: TRBV2; cdr3_aa: CASSLAEEQFF; cdr3_nt: TGTGCCAGCAGCCTAGCGGAGGAGCAGTTCTTC
d_call: -; j_call: TRBJ2-7; clone_size: few; v_call: TRBV12-3/TRBV12-4; cdr3_aa: CASSLWAGGLLTYEQHF; cdr3_nt: TGTGCCAGCAGTTTATGGGCTGGGGGTCTATTAACCTACGAGCAGCACTTC
d_call: -; j_call: TRBJ1-1; clone_size: -; v_call: TRBV6-2/TRBV6-3; cdr3_aa: CASSPPRAKRLEAFF; cdr3_nt: TGTGCCAGCAGCCCACCCCGGGCAAAAAGACTCGAAGCTTTCTTT
d_call: TRBD1; j_call: TRBJ2-1; clone_size: -; v_call: TRBV18; cdr3_aa: CASSPETGGHEQFF; cdr3_nt: TGTGCCAGCTCACCAGAGACAGGGGGGCATGAGCAGTTCTTC
d_call: -; j_call: TRBJ2-3; clone_size: many; v_call: TRBV15; cdr3_aa: CATSRSTDTQYF; cdr3_nt: TGTGCCACCAGCAGGAGCACAGATACGCAGTATTTT
d_call: -; j_call: TRBJ2-7; clone_size: -; v_call: TRBV21-1; cdr3_aa: CASSKETYHGQGFSHFCSYEQYF; cdr3_nt: TGTGCCAGCAGCAAAGAGACATATCATGGTCAGGGTTTCTCCCATTTCTGCTCCTACGAGCAGTACTTC
d_call: -; j_call: TRBJ1-2; clone_size: -; v_call: TRBV12-3/TRBV12-4; cdr3_aa: CASTLSGTRGYTF; cdr3_nt: TGTGCCAGCACCCTTTCCGGGACCCGCGGCTACACCTTC
d_call: TRBD1; j_call: TRBJ2-7; clone_size: -; v_call: TRBV23-1; cdr3_aa: CASIQGAYEQYF; cdr3_nt: TGCGCCAGCATACAGGGGGCTTACGAGCAGTACTTC